This passage covers 21 T cell receptor beta chains from one sample sequenced in a study of cytomegalovirus exposure and HLA in healthy donors. The PCR had 60 Vbeta and 13 Jbeta primers. Using immunoSEQ multiplex PCR, the repertoire was profiled, and TCRdb retains in-frame clones only, with some absent. The data hold about 110,000 clones, with 76% observed a single time. The material sequenced was PBMCs. Source of these receptors: a man younger than 40 in good health and CMV-seropositive.

This chain uses TRBV6-1 with TRBJ1-1; 7 bases match TRBD1. The germline V gene has CDR1 MNHNS and CDR2 SASEGT. V gave up 2 bases and J gave up 0 bases; unmatched junction bases: 3. The length of the CDR3 is 15 residues. CDR3 amino acids: CASSESQGVNTEAFF. The CDR3 DNA follows: TGTGCCAGCAGTGAAAGCCAGGGGGTGAACACTGAAGCTTTCTTT.

The chain combines TRBV19 with TRBJ1-1; D is unresolved. Between the trimmed V and J ends, which lost 6 bases and 1 base, there was a span of 12 bases. The CDR3 is made up of 14 amino acids. Germline values: CDR1 LNHDA, CDR2 SQIVND (reference sequence). The chain's CDR3 is CASREMLENTEAFF. The CDR3 nucleotides read TGTGCCAGTAGGGAGATGCTGGAGAACACTGAAGCTTTCTTT.

This clone was seen just once. V is TRBV19 and J is TRBJ2-1, with 10 bases lining up with TRBD2. CDR1 is LNHDA, CDR2 SQIVND, per germline (reference sequence). The CDR3 runs to 16 residues. V trimming: 1 base; J trimming: 8 bases; junction bases outside the gene matches: 8. CDR3 sequence: CASSIASGGFGDEQFF. CDR3 nucleotide sequence: TGTGCCAGTAGTATAGCTAGCGGGGGTTTCGGCGATGAGCAGTTCTTC.

The CDR3 here is CASSQSQPSRGYTF. The CDR3 DNA sequence: TGTGCCAGCAGCCAATCACAGCCCTCTCGGGGCTACACCTTC. This rearrangement joins TRBV16 to TRBJ1-2; D is ambiguous. CDR1 is KGHSY, CDR2 FQNENV, per germline. Trimming left V 0 bases short and J 8 bases short, with 13 bases between. The CDR3 length is 14 residues.

J is TRBJ1-6 and V is TRBV6-6; D unresolved. Trimming left V 8 bases short and J 7 bases short, with 12 bases between. Looked up from germline, CDR1 is MNHNY and CDR2 is SVGAGI (reference sequence). The CDR3 extends over 13 amino acids. CDR3 in amino acids: CASGGRENSPLHF. DNA of the CDR3: TGTGCCAGCGGTGGACGGGAAAATTCACCCCTCCACTTT.

V is TRBV5-1 and J is TRBJ2-1, with D tentatively TRBD2 (5 bases). Looked up from germline, CDR1 is SGHRS and CDR2 is YFSETQ. The CDR3 length is 15 residues. Trimming stripped 0 bases from V and 8 bases from J, with 15 bases between. Written as DNA, the CDR3 is TGCGCCAGCAGCTTGGGTTCCGGGAATAACGATGAGCAGTTCTTC. This gives the protein CASSLGSGNNDEQFF.

The chain links TRBV6-6 to TRBJ2-7; tentative D call: TRBD1 (5 bases). This CDR3 contains 12 residues. CDR1 is MNHNY and CDR2 is SVGAGI in the germline V gene (reference sequence). V was shortened by 2 bases and J by 5 bases, with 7 bases between the two germline ends. The CDR3 loop reads CASSYGANEQYF. The DNA for the CDR3 is TGTGCCAGCAGTTACGGGGCGAACGAGCAGTACTTC.

The chain has TRBV18 and TRBJ2-7; the match to TRBD1 covers 11 bases. With V trimmed by 3 bases and J by 2 bases, 0 bases remained unmatched. CDR3 length equals 14 residues. Per germline, CDR1 KGHSH and CDR2 LQKENI. This CDR3 is CASSPGQGAYEQYF. The CDR3 DNA reads TGTGCCAGCTCACCGGGACAGGGGGCCTACGAGCAGTACTTC.

The chain recombines TRBV6-5 with TRBJ1-1, with D maybe TRBD1 (5 bases). The V gene's germline CDR1 is MNHEY and CDR2 SVGAGI. The V end lost 1 base, the J end lost 3 bases, and 9 bases lay between the germline ends. The CDR3 contains 14 residues. This chain's CDR3 is CASSYLGGDTEAFF. The CDR3 region has the DNA TGTGCCAGCAGTTACTTGGGGGGGGACACTGAAGCTTTCTTT.

The gene calls are TRBV25-1 and TRBJ1-1; D gene ambiguous. Germline V gene lookup returns CDR1 MGHDK and CDR2 SYGVNS. Trimming pared 8 bases from V and 7 bases from J, leaving 11 bases between. This CDR3 comprises 11 residues. Here the CDR3 DNA reads TGTGCCAGCCAACGCAGACATGAAGCTTTCTTT. It yields the protein CASQRRHEAFF. Variable domain in full (rest from reference TRBV25-1 and TRBJ1-1): EADIYQTPRYLVIGTGKKITLECSQTMGHDKMYWYQQDPGMELHLIHYSYGVNSTEKGDLSSESTVSRIRTEHFPLTLESARPSHTSQYLCASQRRHEAFFGQGTRLTVV.

CDR3 in DNA: TGCGCCAGCAGCTTGGGGTCAGGTGCGGGTATCTACGAGCAGTACTTC. Translated: CASSLGSGAGIYEQYF. The rearrangement uses TRBV5-1 and TRBJ2-7, with TRBD2 as a possible D gene (5 bases). The CDR3 loop spans 16 amino acids. The germline CDR1 and CDR2 sequences are SGHRS and YFSETQ. Trimming took 0 bases from V and 3 from J, leaving 16 bases between them.

This clone showed up just a few times. The gene calls are TRBV28 and TRBJ2-5, with a weak D call TRBD1 (6 bases). The CDR3 length is 13 residues. V was shortened by 5 bases and J by 4 bases, with 11 bases between the two germline ends. Germline CDR1 reads MDHEN; CDR2 reads SYDVKM. CDR3 amino acids: CASSPGQIETQYF. The CDR3 DNA reads TGTGCCAGCAGTCCAGGACAGATAGAGACCCAGTACTTC.

V usage is TRBV28 and J usage is TRBJ2-7, with D possibly matching TRBD1 (7 bases). CDR1 and CDR2 (germline): MDHEN, SYDVKM. The CDR3 has 17 residues. Deletions cut 2 bases from V and 2 bases from J, with 19 bases between. The CDR3 bases are TGTGCCAGCAGTTTAATGCTAGGAGGGGGCCCCACCTACGAGCAGTACTTC. It yields the protein CASSLMLGGGPTYEQYF.

The rearrangement links TRBV15 to TRBJ2-1; the D gene is possibly TRBD2 (7 bases). Germline V lookup: CDR1 LNHNV, CDR2 YYDKDF (reference sequence). The CDR3 contains 18 residues. Deletions cut 1 base from V and 4 bases from J, with 20 bases between. The CDR3 DNA sequence: TGTGCCACCAGCAGAGGGTTCGGACGGGGGGCCCTTTACAATGAGCAGTTCTTC. Its translation is CATSRGFGRGALYNEQFF. The variable domain in full, with the rest retrieved from reference TRBV15 and TRBJ2-1, is DAMVIQNPRYQVTQFGKPVTLSCSQTLNHNVMYWYQQKSSQAPKLLFHYYDKDFNNEADTPDNFQSRRPNTSFCFLDIRSPGLGDTAMYLCATSRGFGRGALYNEQFFGPGTRLTVL.

In DNA, the CDR3 is TGTGCCAGCAGCTTGACAGCTCCGCTAGGAGAGCAGTACTTC. Translating it yields CASSLTAPLGEQYF. This chain joins TRBV7-2 and TRBJ2-7; tentatively, D is TRBD1 (5 bases). There are 14 residues in the CDR3. Germline CDR1 and CDR2: SGHTA and FQGNSA. Trimming stripped 3 bases from V and 7 bases from J, with 16 bases between.

The chain joins TRBV18 to TRBJ1-6; 7 positions agree with TRBD1. This CDR3 region has 16 residues. Germline loops: CDR1 KGHSH, CDR2 LQKENI. Unmatched junction bases numbered 13, after V lost 5 bases and J lost 9 bases. The CDR3 loop is CASSAGQGGTGSPLHF. The DNA of the CDR3 is TGTGCCAGCTCAGCGGGTCAGGGGGGAACGGGTTCACCCCTCCACTTT.

This chain connects TRBV5-1 to TRBJ2-5, with TRBD2 matching 8 bases. The CDR3 is 15 residues long. CDR1 SGHRS and CDR2 YFSETQ come from the germline V gene. V shed 4 bases, J shed 3 bases, and the junction held 8 bases outside the gene matches. The CDR3 region has the DNA TGCGCCAGCAGCCCGGGGGGGGGCCCCAAAGAGACCCAGTACTTC. As protein: CASSPGGGPKETQYF.

The chain employs TRBV2 and TRBJ2-7; TRBD1 might be the D (8 bases). Trimming stripped 3 bases from V and 0 bases from J, with 12 bases between. The CDR3 has 15 residues. Germline assignment: CDR1 SNHLY and CDR2 FYNNEI. The CDR3 DNA follows: TGTGCCAGCAGTGATACAGGGGGGGGCTCCTACGAGCAGTACTTC. Translated, it gives CASSDTGGGSYEQYF.

The chain links TRBV29-1 to TRBJ2-1; the D gene is possibly TRBD1 (5 bases). Germline V CDR1 and CDR2: SQVTM, ANQGSEA. V was pared by 3 bases and J by 10 bases, with 10 bases between. The CDR3 length is 11 residues. The CDR3 nucleotides read TGCAGCGTTGACGAACAGGTCGAGCAGTTCTTC. Translation gives CSVDEQVEQFF.

This clone was observed a handful of times. This sequence joins TRBV11-2 and TRBJ1-2; D ambiguous. CDR1 is SGHAT, CDR2 FQNNGV, per germline. There are 13 residues in the CDR3. Between the trimmed V and J ends, which lost 5 bases and 6 bases, there was a span of 13 bases. In nucleotides, the CDR3 is TGTGCCAGCAGCCACTTGGGAGTGGATGGCTACACCTTC. Protein: CASSHLGVDGYTF.

In this sample, this clone turned up once. CDR3: CASRRTGMEEQYF. CDR3 nucleotide sequence: TGTGCCAGCAGGCGGACGGGAATGGAGGAGCAGTACTTC. V is TRBV7-2 and J is TRBJ2-7; TRBD2 is a possible D gene (5 bases). CDR3 length equals 13 residues. The ends were cut back, 6 bases at V and 7 bases at J, with 16 bases in the middle. Per the germline V gene, CDR1 is SGHTA and CDR2 is FQGNSA.